Following are 18 T cell receptor beta chains from one sample sequenced in a study of Ad26.COV2.S vaccination and SARS-CoV-2 variants. Sequencing was performed with immunoSEQ multiplex PCR; in TCRdb, only in-frame clones are kept and a portion is missing. The sample shows hundreds of thousands of clones, approximately 90% of them seen only once. Treatment here: some 20 received Ad26.COV2.S at low or high dose, single or two shots; a few received placebo; per-sample allocation not given. Each sample was drawn 63 days after the first injection (of vaccine or placebo). The source material was peripheral blood, sampled in a trial of Ad26.COV2.S vaccine versus placebo. The receptor source for this set is a person between 18 and 65 years old who received the Ad26.COV2.S COVID-19 vaccine or a placebo.

This clone was observed once. The chain has TRBV2 and TRBJ2-5, with 13 bases matching TRBD2. The CDR3 consists of 13 residues. CDR1 is SNHLY, CDR2 FYNNEI, per germline. V lost 7 bases to trimming and J lost 5 bases; unmatched junction nucleotides: 1. As DNA, the CDR3 is TGTGCCAGCAAGACTAGCGGGGGGGAGACCCAGTACTTC. This encodes CASKTSGGETQYF.

The chain joins TRBV6-2 or TRBV6-3 to TRBJ1-2; D is undetermined. The CDR3 length is 11 residues. The V gene's germline CDR1 is MNHEY and CDR2 SVGEGT. Trimming shortened V by 6 bases and J by 10 bases, and 12 bases separated the two germline ends. CDR3 bases: TGTGCCAGCAGCCTGGGCGCCAACTACACCTTC. This translates into CASSLGANYTF.

The chain is built from TRBV4-2 and TRBJ2-7; D ambiguous. The germline CDR1 and CDR2 sequences are LGHNA and YNFKEQ. The V and J ends lost 1 base and 5 bases respectively, with 15 bases between them. CDR3 size: 15 residues. The CDR3 spells CASSQGRQVSDEQYF. The CDR3 nucleotides read TGTGCCAGCAGCCAAGGCCGGCAGGTTTCAGACGAGCAGTACTTC.

The rearrangement joins TRBV5-4 to TRBJ2-5, with D perhaps matching TRBD2 (6 bases). The germline V gene encodes CDR1 SGHNT and CDR2 YYREEE (reference sequence). The CDR3 runs to 17 residues. The ends were cut back, 4 bases at V and 5 bases at J, with 24 bases in the middle. DNA of the CDR3: TGTGCCAGCAGCCGTGGGATCGTTGCGGGGTTGGATGAGACCCAGTACTTC. It is translated as CASSRGIVAGLDETQYF.

The sample holds many counts of this clone. The V gene is TRBV7-9, the J gene TRBJ1-2, with a possible D match to TRBD1 (6 bases). The length of the CDR3 is 12 residues. Germline V CDR1 and CDR2: SEHNR, FQNEAQ (reference sequence). The CDR3 nucleotides are TGTGCTGAAGGACAGACTGTGTCTGGCTACACCTTC. The encoded protein is CAEGQTVSGYTF.

The chain links TRBV30 to TRBJ2-7; D is undetermined. Germline V lookup: CDR1 GTSNPN, CDR2 SVGIG (reference sequence). Trimming pared 5 bases from V and 3 bases from J, leaving 5 bases between. CDR3 length: 10 residues. The CDR3 is CAWGFYEQYF. In DNA, the CDR3 is TGTGCCTGGGGATTCTACGAGCAGTACTTC.

The chain carries TRBV7-2 and TRBJ2-2; the D is unclear. V lost 1 base to trimming and J lost 6 bases, with 12 bases between them. This CDR3 is 15 amino acids long. Germline V gene data show CDR1 as SGHTA and CDR2 as FQGNSA. The CDR3 nucleotides are TGTGCCAGCAGCTTAGTGGGCGGATACGCCGGGGAGCTGTTTTTT. Translation: CASSLVGGYAGELFF.

The gene calls are TRBV4-3 and TRBJ2-1; D tentatively fits TRBD1 or TRBD2 (5 bases each). The CDR3 consists of 14 residues. Germline V gene sequence: CDR1 LGHNA, CDR2 YSLEER. V dropped 4 bases and J dropped 7 bases, with 14 bases sitting between them. The CDR3 region is CASSLARDENEQFF. The CDR3 DNA sequence: TGCGCCAGCAGCCTGGCCCGGGACGAGAATGAGCAGTTCTTC.

The chain carries TRBV28 and TRBJ2-1; D is unresolved. Between the trimmed V and J ends, which lost 6 bases and 6 bases, there was a span of 18 bases. CDR3 length equals 15 residues. Germline CDR1 and CDR2: MDHEN and SYDVKM. The CDR3: CASSPRGEPRNEQFF. The CDR3 region has the DNA TGTGCCAGCAGCCCCCGCGGTGAACCTCGCAATGAGCAGTTCTTC.

At least ten counts were recorded for this clone. The chain is built from TRBV11-2 and TRBJ1-2, with TRBD1 as a possible D gene (5 bases). The V gene's germline CDR1 is SGHAT and CDR2 FQNNGV. The CDR3 runs 18 residues. Trimming took 2 bases from V and 0 from J, leaving 19 bases between them. The chain's CDR3 is CASSLSAARQTTNYGYTF. The CDR3 DNA is TGTGCCAGCAGCTTAAGTGCTGCCCGACAGACAACTAACTATGGCTACACCTTC.

The chain recombines TRBV3-1 (or the pseudogene TRBV3-2) with TRBJ1-2; TRBD1 matches at 7 bases. Germline V CDR1 and CDR2: LGHDT, YNNKEL (reference sequence). The V gene end was trimmed by 3 bases and the J gene end by 8 bases; junction bases not matched to a gene: 6. This CDR3 comprises 13 residues. CDR3 sequence: CASSHFTGDGYTF. CDR3 nucleotide sequence: TGTGCCAGCAGCCACTTTACAGGGGACGGCTACACCTTC.

The V call is TRBV4-1, the J call TRBJ1-3, with TRBD1 as a possible D gene (5 bases). The CDR3 runs to 15 residues. CDR1 is MGHRA and CDR2 is YSYEKL in the germline V gene. Trimming pared 0 bases from V and 1 base from J, leaving 7 bases between. The CDR3 loop is CASSQDKGSGNTIYF. CDR3 DNA: TGCGCCAGCAGCCAAGATAAGGGGTCTGGAAACACCATATATTTT.

The genes are TRBV11-2 and TRBJ2-5; D remains unclear. The CDR3 extends over 17 amino acids. CDR1 SGHAT and CDR2 FQNNGV come from the germline V gene. V lost 2 bases, J lost 2 bases, and 18 bases lay in between. The DNA of the CDR3 is TGTGCCAGCAGCTTAAGCCGCAGTACAAGATTACAAGAGACCCAGTACTTC. This sequence encodes CASSLSRSTRLQETQYF. The variable domain in full, with the rest retrieved from reference TRBV11-2 and TRBJ2-5, is EAGVAQSPRYKIIEKRQSVAFWCNPISGHATLYWYQQILGQGPKLLIQFQNNGVVDDSQLPKDRFSAERLKGVDSTLKIQPAKLEDSAVYLCASSLSRSTRLQETQYFGPGTRLLVL.

J is TRBJ2-7 and V is TRBV6-5; possibly TRBD1 or TRBD2 for D (6 bases each). V was shortened by 6 bases and J by 2 bases, with 14 bases between the two germline ends. The CDR3 spans 14 residues. Germline CDR1 and CDR2: MNHEY and SVGAGI. The CDR3 DNA reads as TGTGCCAGCAGCCGGGGAGGACAGACCTACGAGCAGTACTTC. It translates to CASSRGGQTYEQYF.

V is TRBV6-1 and J is TRBJ1-1; D is perhaps TRBD1 (5 bases). Germline-derived CDR1 and CDR2 are MNHNS and SASEGT. V gave up 3 bases and J gave up 8 bases, with 16 bases separating them. This CDR3 contains 14 residues. The CDR3 DNA follows: TGTGCCAGCAGTGAGTCCCCAATGCAGGGCGAAGCTTTCTTT. It yields the protein CASSESPMQGEAFF.

This chain links TRBV11-2 with TRBJ2-2, with TRBD1 identical over 7 bases. This CDR3 contains 15 residues. The germline CDR1 and CDR2 sequences are SGHAT and FQNNGV. V lost 4 bases, J lost 4 bases, and 6 bases stayed unmatched. The CDR3 region is CASSYGTVRTGELFF. The CDR3 DNA is TGTGCCAGCAGCTACGGGACAGTTCGCACCGGGGAGCTGTTTTTT.

A single count supports this clone. The rearrangement links TRBV24-1 to TRBJ2-1, with TRBD1 identical over 7 bases. The germline V gene encodes CDR1 KGHDR and CDR2 SFDVKD. V gave up 5 bases and J gave up 6 bases; unmatched junction bases: 3. This CDR3 comprises 13 residues. The DNA for the CDR3 is TGTGCCACCAGTGCGACAGGGTTCAATGAGCAGTTCTTC. This gives the protein CATSATGFNEQFF.

The chain recombines TRBV7-8 with TRBJ1-6, with a possible D match to TRBD1 (5 bases). V was clipped by 1 base and J by 7 bases, with 14 bases between them. In germline, CDR1 is SGHVS, CDR2 FQNEAQ. CDR3 length equals 16 residues. CDR3 residues: CASSLDAGVRNSPLHF. CDR3 DNA sequence: TGTGCCAGCAGCTTAGATGCGGGGGTTAGGAATTCACCCCTCCACTTT.